This TCR beta chain was recorded in a study of T cells after yellow fever vaccination. Study as a whole: Fractions containing few cells were prepared with SMART-Seq v4 Ultra Low Input. Study results and caveats: A minor fraction of clonotypes spanned both CD4 and CD8 compartments. Reappearing after the booster were most of the clones from primary vaccination (around 96% CD4, approximately 88% CD8). The study found a weaker secondary response that peaked faster, day 5 versus 15.

CDR1 is MGHRA, CDR2 YSYEKL, per germline. The ends were cut back, 2 bases at V and 7 bases at J, with 9 bases in the middle. CDR3 length: 13 amino acids. This clonotype has more than one count but fewer than ten. Its antigen is not identified. Via MiXCR, TCRdb re-called the 5' RACE reads, giving one row per CDR3 protein. Here the sample spans about 500,000 distinct CDR3 sequences, 17% being singletons. The chain links TRBV4-1 to TRBJ2-1; D call uncertain. This clonotype was sampled from a young man who received the YFV17D yellow fever vaccine. The sample here was PBMCs, taken about 5 days after the first yellow fever vaccination. This CDR3 is CASSQRPRNEQFF. CDR3 in DNA: TGCGCCAGCAGCCAACGACCGAGGAATGAGCAGTTCTTC.